The entry below gives a single T cell receptor beta chain sequence along with its context. Sequencing was performed with immunoSEQ multiplex PCR; in TCRdb, only in-frame clones are kept and a portion is missing. The sample has about 10,000 clones; 75% to 80% are singletons. The data were obtained in a study of CD4+ T cells in melanoma. The sample was cells from a culture (not recorded whether cultured in vitro). The sequence was obtained from a human donor with melanoma.

CDR3 bases: TGTGCCTGGAGTGTTTTGGGCTATCAGCCCCAGCATTTT. Translated, it gives CAWSVLGYQPQHF. This chain links TRBV30 with TRBJ1-5; no clear D gene. Trimming shortened V by 0 bases and J by 5 bases, and 8 bases separated the two germline ends. The CDR3 runs 13 residues. Germline V CDR1 and CDR2: GTSNPN, SVGIG (reference sequence).